Presented here are 27 T cell receptor beta chains from one specimen sequenced in a study of shared clonotypes between healthy human individuals. The method was immunoSEQ multiplex PCR; TCRdb's version includes in-frame clones alone and lacks a portion of them. The data hold some 2.4 million clones, with 93% observed a single time. The specimen sequenced was naive CD4+ T cells from PBMCs. Subset in this sample: CD45RA+ positively selected. The receptors originated from a man aged 18-30 years in good health. Some clones in this sample may be carry-over from other donors' samples.

Comments on this clone: This sample includes further DNA sequences coding for the same CDR3. The rearrangement joins TRBV5-1 to TRBJ1-1; D unclear. The germline gives CDR1 SGHRS, CDR2 YFSETQ. V lost 4 bases and J 4 bases, leaving 8 bases between the germline ends. The CDR3 covers 12 residues. The CDR3 region is CASSPLGTEAFF. The CDR3 nucleotides are TGCGCCAGCAGCCCTCTAGGCACTGAAGCTTTCTTT. Using reference TRBV5-1 and TRBJ1-1 for the parts outside the CDR3, the full variable domain is KAGVTQTPRYLIKTRGQQVTLSCSPISGHRSVSWYQQTPGQGLQFLFEYFSETQRNKGNFPGRFSGRQFSNSRSEMNVSTLELGDSALYLCASSPLGTEAFFGQGTRLTVV.

This clone was detected only once. The chain has TRBV5-1 and TRBJ2-3; 12 bases agree with TRBD2. Germline V gene sequence: CDR1 SGHRS, CDR2 YFSETQ. J was trimmed by 2 bases and V by 4 bases; bases with no gene match: 5. This CDR3 contains 16 residues. The CDR3 bases are TGCGCCAGCAGCGTCGGACTAGCGGGAAACACAGATACGCAGTATTTT. Residues: CASSVGLAGNTDTQYF.

The rearrangement joins TRBV6-1 to TRBJ1-1, with 10 nucleotides matching TRBD1. The CDR3 sequence is 15 residues long. Germline assignment: CDR1 MNHNS and CDR2 SASEGT. J was trimmed by 4 bases and V by 4 bases; bases with no gene match: 6. This CDR3 is CASSALGDRGTEAFF. The CDR3 nucleotides read TGTGCCAGCAGTGCTCTGGGGGACAGGGGCACTGAAGCTTTCTTT.

A word on this clone: This specimen includes other DNA sequences encoding the same CDR3. The chain joins TRBV7-3 to TRBJ2-3, with unresolved D. Per germline, CDR1 SGHTA and CDR2 FQGTGA. The CDR3 is 14 amino acids. V was trimmed by 3 bases and J by 0 bases, leaving 7 bases between them. The CDR3: CASSLLGSTDTQYF. The CDR3 DNA reads TGTGCCAGCAGCTTGCTAGGGAGCACAGATACGCAGTATTTT.

This clone appeared a single time. The V call is TRBV6-5, the J call TRBJ1-2; perhaps TRBD1 as D (6 bases). The germline CDR1 and CDR2 sequences are MNHEY and SVGAGI. With 0 bases removed from V and 4 bases from J, the gap between germline ends came to 15 bases. The CDR3 covers 16 residues. CDR3 DNA sequence: TGTGCCAGCAGTTACTCGGGGGGGCAGGGCACCTATGGCTACACCTTC. This gives the protein CASSYSGGQGTYGYTF.

This clone was seen just once. Distinct nucleotide sequences in the sample also encode this CDR3. The DNA of the CDR3 is TGTGCCAGCTCACCACCGAGCGCCCAAGAGACCCAGTACTTC. It translates to CASSPPSAQETQYF. The chain recombines TRBV18 with TRBJ2-5; D not resolved. CDR1 and CDR2 (germline): KGHSH, LQKENI. This CDR3 is 14 amino acids long. Trimming pared 0 bases from V and 1 base from J, leaving 6 bases between.

This clone is a singleton in its sample. The same CDR3 arises from other DNA sequences in this sample as well. J is TRBJ2-7 and V is TRBV18; 7 bases align to TRBD1. This CDR3 contains 13 residues. J lost 3 bases, V lost 6 bases, and 5 bases had no gene match. Germline values: CDR1 KGHSH, CDR2 LQKENI. CDR3: CASSPGQSYEQYF. As DNA, the CDR3 is TGTGCCAGCTCTCCGGGACAGAGCTACGAGCAGTACTTC. Based on the CDR3 plus reference TRBV18 and TRBJ2-7, the full variable domain is NAGVMQNPRHLVRRRGQEARLRCSPMKGHSHVYWYRQLPEEGLKFMVYLQKENIIDESGMPKERFSAEFPKEGPSILRIQQVVRGDSAAYFCASSPGQSYEQYFGPGTRLTVT.

The chain joins TRBV23-1 to TRBJ1-4; tentative D call: TRBD1 (5 bases). TRBV23-1 is sorted into the ORF group, with uncertain function. The CDR3 loop spans 19 amino acids. Trimming removed 3 bases from V and 0 bases from J, with 20 bases in between. The CDR3 is CASSHPESGTVATNEKLFF. The CDR3 nucleotides are TGCGCCAGCAGTCATCCCGAGTCCGGGACGGTTGCAACTAATGAAAAACTGTTTTTT.

The chain links TRBV7-9 to TRBJ1-5; unclear D gene. The CDR3 runs 13 residues. CDR1 and CDR2 from the germline V gene are SEHNR and FQNEAQ (reference sequence). The V end was cut by 5 bases, the J end by 3 bases, with 8 bases between. The CDR3 bases are TGTGCCAGCAGCCCAGGCCACAATCAGCCCCAGCATTTT. Amino acids: CASSPGHNQPQHF.

This chain joins TRBV5-8 and TRBJ1-2, with D unclear. Germline V CDR1 and CDR2: SGHTS, YDEGEE. V lost 4 bases and J 7 bases, leaving 11 bases between the germline ends. This CDR3 is 12 amino acids long. The DNA for the CDR3 is TGTGCCAGCAGCCCCGACAAGCGTGGCTACACCTTC. Protein product: CASSPDKRGYTF.

The V and J genes are TRBV5-1 and TRBJ2-2, with D tentatively TRBD1 (6 bases). V was shortened by 0 bases and J by 4 bases, with 13 bases between the two germline ends. The CDR3 totals 16 residues. Germline assignment: CDR1 SGHRS and CDR2 YFSETQ. DNA of the CDR3: TGCGCCAGCAGCTTGGCTCCAGGGGCGGTCACCGGGGAGCTGTTTTTT. Protein product: CASSLAPGAVTGELFF.

CDR3 in amino acids: CASSLQPGGLSDTQYF. CDR3 nucleotides: TGTGCCAGCAGCTTACAGCCAGGGGGACTGTCCGATACGCAGTATTTT. This rearrangement joins TRBV7-3 to TRBJ2-3; D is perhaps TRBD1 (7 bases). CDR1 is SGHTA and CDR2 is FQGTGA in the germline V gene. V was clipped by 2 bases and J by 6 bases, with 18 bases between them. This CDR3 has 16 residues. Full variable domain (missing parts from reference TRBV7-3 and TRBJ2-3): GAGVSQTPSNKVTEKGKYVELRCDPISGHTALYWYRQSLGQGPEFLIYFQGTGAADDSGLPNDRFFAVRPEGSVSTLKIQRTERGDSAVYLCASSLQPGGLSDTQYFGPGTRLTVL.

The V call is TRBV7-9, the J call TRBJ1-4; D gene unclear. The V and J ends lost 6 bases and 5 bases respectively, with 13 bases between them. This CDR3 region has 14 residues. The germline CDR1 and CDR2 sequences are SEHNR and FQNEAQ (reference sequence). For the CDR3, the DNA is TGTGCCAGCAGTATAGAGGTGGCGAATGAAAAACTGTTTTTT. Protein sequence: CASSIEVANEKLFF.

The chain employs TRBV19 and TRBJ1-1, with 7 bases that match TRBD1. CDR3 length: 16 amino acids. Germline values: CDR1 LNHDA, CDR2 SQIVND (reference sequence). The V and J ends lost 7 bases and 1 base, in that order; junction bases with no gene match: 12. The chain's CDR3 is CASTPFGQVSNTEAFF. The CDR3, as DNA: TGTGCCAGTACCCCGTTCGGACAGGTTTCGAACACTGAAGCTTTCTTT.

This clone was found once. The chain is built from TRBV7-9 and TRBJ2-1, with TRBD1 as a possible D gene (6 bases). CDR1 and CDR2 from the germline V gene are SEHNR and FQNEAQ (reference sequence). Trimming shortened V by 4 bases and J by 2 bases, and 15 bases separated the two germline ends. The length of the CDR3 is 16 residues. CDR3: CASSSLTGGAYNEQFF. The CDR3 coding sequence is TGTGCCAGCAGCTCATTGACAGGAGGCGCCTACAATGAGCAGTTCTTC.

In this sample, this clone turned up a few times. This rearrangement joins TRBV7-9 to TRBJ1-1, with 8 nucleotides matching TRBD1. This CDR3 spans 14 amino acids. Germline CDR1 and CDR2: SEHNR and FQNEAQ (reference sequence). V shed 5 bases, J shed 6 bases, and the junction held 8 bases outside the gene matches. CDR3: CASSLLQGASEAFF. CDR3 coding DNA: TGTGCCAGCAGCCTCCTCCAGGGGGCGTCTGAAGCTTTCTTT.

This rearrangement joins TRBV28 to TRBJ1-2, with a possible D match to TRBD1 (5 bases). Germline lookup yields CDR1 MDHEN and CDR2 SYDVKM. V lost 7 bases to trimming and J lost 0 bases, with 18 bases between them. The CDR3 runs to 16 residues. The DNA of the CDR3 is TGTGCCAGCACCGATGCGGGGACCACCACTAACTATGGCTACACCTTC. Translating gives CASTDAGTTTNYGYTF.

The chain has TRBV5-5 and TRBJ2-3; TRBD1 aligns across 9 bases. Per the germline V gene, CDR1 is SGHKS and CDR2 is YYEKEE (reference sequence). The CDR3 is 15 residues long. V dropped 1 base and J dropped 3; count of bases not matched to a gene: 3. The CDR3 region is CASSLRTGETDTQYF. The CDR3 nucleotides are TGTGCCAGCAGCTTGCGGACAGGGGAAACAGATACGCAGTATTTT.

The V call is TRBV9, the J call TRBJ2-7; 10 bases match TRBD2. The ends lost 0 bases at V and 2 bases at J; junction bases unmatched: 14. This CDR3 contains 19 residues. In germline, CDR1 is SGDLS, CDR2 YYNGEE. For the CDR3, the DNA is TGTGCCAGCAGCGTAGGTGCTAGCGGGAGCGGGCCATGGGCCTACGAGCAGTACTTC. Residues: CASSVGASGSGPWAYEQYF. Drawing the rest from reference TRBV9 and TRBJ2-7, the complete variable domain is DSGVTQTPKHLITATGQRVTLRCSPRSGDLSVYWYQQSLDQGLQFLIQYYNGEERAKGNILERFSAQQFPDLHSELNLSSLELGDSALYFCASSVGASGSGPWAYEQYFGPGTRLTVT.

This chain links TRBV5-1 with TRBJ2-5, with D tentatively TRBD1 (6 bases). Germline V lookup: CDR1 SGHRS, CDR2 YFSETQ. Trimming shortened V by 2 bases and J by 6 bases, and 17 bases separated the two germline ends. The CDR3 runs to 15 residues. Here the CDR3 reads CASSFSRDTTQTQYF. DNA for the CDR3: TGCGCCAGCAGCTTCAGCCGGGACACCACACAGACCCAGTACTTC.

The chain uses TRBV28 and TRBJ2-6; D gene ambiguous. From germline, CDR1 is MDHEN and CDR2 SYDVKM. The V end lost 7 bases, the J end lost 0 bases, and 13 bases lay between the germline ends. The CDR3 sequence is 16 residues long. This chain's CDR3 is CASISTALSGANVLTF. For the CDR3, the DNA is TGTGCCAGCATCTCTACAGCACTCTCTGGGGCCAACGTCCTGACTTTC. Together with reference TRBV28 and TRBJ2-6, the CDR3 gives the full variable domain: DVKVTQSSRYLVKRTGEKVFLECVQDMDHENMFWYRQDPGLGLRLIYFSYDVKMKEKGDIPEGYSVSREKKERFSLILESASTNQTSMYLCASISTALSGANVLTFGAGSRLTVL.

The rearrangement uses TRBV18 and TRBJ2-3; unclear D gene. V lost 4 bases to trimming and J lost 2 bases, with 10 bases between them. Per the germline V gene, CDR1 is KGHSH and CDR2 is LQKENI. There are 14 residues in the CDR3. CDR3 loop: CASSLEQITDTQYF. DNA of the CDR3: TGTGCCAGCTCACTAGAACAGATCACAGATACGCAGTATTTT.

V is TRBV5-1 and J is TRBJ2-5; D perhaps matches TRBD1 (5 bases). Germline V gene data show CDR1 as SGHRS and CDR2 as YFSETQ. This CDR3 is built from 15 residues. The V end lost 3 bases, the J end lost 2 bases, and 14 bases lay between the germline ends. DNA of the CDR3: TGCGCCAGCAGCTCGGCCCAGGGTAGGCAAGAGACCCAGTACTTC. It yields the protein CASSSAQGRQETQYF.

The rearrangement joins TRBV11-2 to TRBJ1-1; D possibly corresponds to TRBD1 (6 bases). Germline V gives CDR1 SGHAT, CDR2 FQNNGV. The CDR3 covers 15 residues. Deletions cut 1 base from V and 4 bases from J, with 13 bases between. CDR3 loop: CASSLVPGAGTEAFF. In DNA, the CDR3 is TGTGCCAGCAGCTTAGTACCGGGGGCGGGCACTGAAGCTTTCTTT.

The V and J genes are TRBV5-1 and TRBJ2-5; 7 positions agree with TRBD2. The CDR3 covers 14 residues. With V trimmed by 6 bases and J by 2 bases, 7 bases remained unmatched. CDR1 and CDR2 (germline): SGHRS, YFSETQ. The CDR3 region is CASNRAGEQETQYF. DNA of the CDR3: TGCGCCAGCAATAGGGCGGGGGAGCAAGAGACCCAGTACTTC.

V usage is TRBV28 and J usage is TRBJ2-7; D might be TRBD1 (5 bases). Trimming stripped 7 bases from V and 2 bases from J, with 21 bases between. The CDR3 consists of 16 residues. CDR1 is MDHEN, CDR2 SYDVKM, per germline. In DNA form, the CDR3 reads TGTGCCAGCATCCCAGGTGGGCAGGGCTATACCTACGAGCAGTACTTC. It is translated as CASIPGGQGYTYEQYF.

The chain joins TRBV6-9 to TRBJ1-2, with D possibly matching TRBD1 (5 bases). The CDR3 covers 19 residues. The V end lost 0 bases, the J end lost 4 bases, and 24 bases lay between the germline ends. Germline lookup yields CDR1 MNHGY and CDR2 SVAAGI. CDR3 in DNA: TGTGCCAGCAGTTATTCTAGAGACAGATTGATTAGGAGAGGCTATGGCTACACCTTC. This translates into CASSYSRDRLIRRGYGYTF.